These T cell receptor beta chains were read from a single sample in a study of blood T cells in healthy people across ages. A single record per CDR3 protein comes from TCRdb applying MiXCR to the 5' RACE reads. This repertoire shows 700,000 or so distinct CDR3 sequences, about 20% found once; its top ten account for less than 25%. Sequenced input: blood. These TCRs come from a man in his sixties or seventies in good health. Both conserved end residues are part of each CDR3. Each record gives: CDR3 length, J gene, V gene, D gene, clone size, CDR3 protein. A D gene is named only where the DNA matches it firmly. The listing skips clone size in some rows; elsewhere it reads once, few, many or a size class.

cdr3_length: 16
j_call: TRBJ2-1
v_call: TRBV3-1
d_call: TRBD2
clone_size: few
cdr3_aa: CASSQEGGTYHNEQFF

cdr3_length: 15
j_call: TRBJ2-5
v_call: TRBV20-1
d_call: NA
clone_size: many
cdr3_aa: CSAREPSRELETQYF

cdr3_length: 12
j_call: TRBJ2-3
v_call: TRBV20-1
d_call: NA
clone_size: few
cdr3_aa: CSATRGQDTQYF

cdr3_length: 14
j_call: TRBJ1-1
v_call: TRBV7-9
d_call: NA
clone_size: few
cdr3_aa: CASSVRQAYTEAFF

cdr3_length: 14
j_call: TRBJ2-7
v_call: TRBV10-3
d_call: TRBD1
clone_size: NA
cdr3_aa: CAIRGTGLSYEQYF

cdr3_length: 16
j_call: TRBJ2-3
v_call: TRBV7-8
d_call: NA
clone_size: few
cdr3_aa: CASSPRDTTSTDTQYF

cdr3_length: 15
j_call: TRBJ2-3
v_call: TRBV19
d_call: NA
clone_size: NA
cdr3_aa: CASSKSSVPTDTQYF

cdr3_length: 12
j_call: TRBJ1-1
v_call: TRBV20-1
d_call: NA
clone_size: NA
cdr3_aa: CSARDSTYEAFF

cdr3_length: 14
j_call: TRBJ2-2
v_call: TRBV7-2
d_call: NA
clone_size: few
cdr3_aa: CASSLVFGGGELFF

cdr3_length: 15
j_call: TRBJ1-2
v_call: TRBV20-1
d_call: TRBD1
clone_size: NA
cdr3_aa: CSARWGQGKNYGYTF

cdr3_length: 13
j_call: TRBJ2-2
v_call: TRBV29-1
d_call: NA
clone_size: NA
cdr3_aa: CSAKLGDLGELFF